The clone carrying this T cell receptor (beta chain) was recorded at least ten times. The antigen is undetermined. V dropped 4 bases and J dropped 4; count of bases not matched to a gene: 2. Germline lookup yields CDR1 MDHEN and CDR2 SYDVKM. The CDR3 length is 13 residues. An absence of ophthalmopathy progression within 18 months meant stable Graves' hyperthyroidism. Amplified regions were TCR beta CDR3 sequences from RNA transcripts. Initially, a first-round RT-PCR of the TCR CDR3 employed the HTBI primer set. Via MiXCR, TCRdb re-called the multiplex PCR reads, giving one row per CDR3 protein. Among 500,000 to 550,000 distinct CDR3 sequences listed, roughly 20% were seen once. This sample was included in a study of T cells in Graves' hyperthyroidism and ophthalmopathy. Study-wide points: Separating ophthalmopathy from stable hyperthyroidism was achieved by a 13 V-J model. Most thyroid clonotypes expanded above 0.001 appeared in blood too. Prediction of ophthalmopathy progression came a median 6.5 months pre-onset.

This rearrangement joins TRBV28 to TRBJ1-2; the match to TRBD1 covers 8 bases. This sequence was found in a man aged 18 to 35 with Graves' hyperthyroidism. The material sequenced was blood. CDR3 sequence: CASSYRGGYGYTF. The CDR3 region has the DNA TGTGCCAGCAGTTACAGGGGGGGCTATGGCTACACCTTC.